This is a list of T cell receptor beta chains from one sample in a study of shared clonotypes between healthy human individuals. Libraries were prepared by immunoSEQ multiplex PCR; TCRdb keeps only in-frame clonotypes and omits some of them. The sample shows about 96,000 clones, approximately 70% of them seen only once. The sequencing sample was made of memory CD8+ T cells sorted from blood. Receptor source: a man aged 25-40 years in good health. CDR3s include the opening cysteine and the closing phenylalanine or tryptophan. A D gene is named only where the DNA matches it firmly. The size field is filled for only some rows; it gives once, few, many or a size class.

D	V	size	J	DNA	CDR3
.	TRBV19	.	TRBJ2-6	TGTGCCAGTAGTATGAAAAGTCGGGCCAACGTCCTGACTTTC	CASSMKSRANVLTF
.	TRBV30	once	TRBJ2-4	TGTGCCTGGACTAAGGGAGCCAAAAACATTCAGTACTTC	CAWTKGAKNIQYF
TRBD2	TRBV6-1	.	TRBJ2-5	TGTGCCAGCAGTGAAGAGGCGGGAGGCCAAGAGACCCAGTACTTC	CASSEEAGGQETQYF
.	TRBV18	.	TRBJ2-3	TGTGCCAGCTCACCTAGTTCTAGGACAGATACGCAGTATTTT	CASSPSSRTDTQYF
TRBD1	TRBV19	few	TRBJ2-7	TGTGCCACTCAGCCGAGGACAGGGTCCGAGCAGTACTTC	CATQPRTGSEQYF
.	TRBV28	.	TRBJ2-1	TGTGCCAGCAGTCCCACCTACAATGAGCAGTTCTTC	CASSPTYNEQFF
TRBD1	TRBV25-1	.	TRBJ2-4	TGTGCCAGCAGCGCGACAGGGTTTAATCGAAACATTCAGTACTTC	CASSATGFNRNIQYF
TRBD2	TRBV5-1	.	TRBJ2-1	TGCGCCAGCAGCGTAGCGGGAGGGTCTCACAATGAGCAGTTCTTC	CASSVAGGSHNEQFF
.	TRBV6-1	.	TRBJ1-5	TGTGCCAGCAGTGAGGGGCCGGGCGGGGAACAGCATTTT	CASSEGPGGEQHF
.	TRBV6-5	.	TRBJ1-1	TGTGCCAGCAGTTACTCCCAGTGGTTGAACACTGAAGCTTTCTTT	CASSYSQWLNTEAFF
.	TRBV5-5	.	TRBJ2-7	TGTGCCAGCAGCTTGGTAGGGGAATGGGCCTACGAGCAGTACTTC	CASSLVGEWAYEQYF
.	TRBV28	.	TRBJ2-7	TGTGCCAGCACCCCCCCGGAGCGGGCATCCTACGAGCAGTACTTC	CASTPPERASYEQYF
.	TRBV7-9	.	TRBJ1-5	TGTGCCAGCAGCCGCTCGGGGGAGGGGAATCAGCCCCAGCATTTT	CASSRSGEGNQPQHF
.	TRBV18	.	TRBJ2-2	TGTGCCAGCTCACCACTTCCGAGGGGAGGTACCGGGGAGCTGTTTTTT	CASSPLPRGGTGELFF